The rows below give T cell receptor beta chains drawn from one sample of a study of T cells after yellow fever vaccination. One entry per CDR3 protein, called by TCRdb with MiXCR from the 5' RACE reads. The profile shows 230,000 or so distinct CDR3 sequences, 6.7% of them singletons. The sequenced sample was CD4+ T cells sorted from PBMCs, obtained on the day of the yellow fever booster vaccination. The receptors originated from a man aged 25-45 years who received the YFV17D yellow fever vaccine. Both conserved end residues are part of each CDR3. The D gene is left open where the match is weak. Some rows have no size entry. The others give once, few or many, or a class for an expanded clone.

d_call	v_call	j_call	clone_size	cdr3_nt	cdr3_aa
NA	TRBV10-3	TRBJ2-7	many	TGTGCCATCAGTGAGTCTCAGCGACACTCCTACGAGCAGTACTTC	CAISESQRHSYEQYF
NA	TRBV4-3	TRBJ2-1	NA	TGCGCCAGCAGCCAAGTATCAGGTATCAACAATGAGCAGTTCTTC	CASSQVSGINNEQFF
TRBD1	TRBV2	TRBJ2-5	many	TGTGCCAGCTTGGGGACAGGGGGAGAGACCCAGTACTTC	CASLGTGGETQYF
NA	TRBV20-1	TRBJ2-7	few	TGCAGTGCTAGGGGGCGGGAACTCTACGAGCAGTACTTC	CSARGRELYEQYF
NA	TRBV19	TRBJ2-1	few	TGTGCCAGTAGTATAGATCGGCTCCAGTACAATGAGCAGTTCTTC	CASSIDRLQYNEQFF
NA	TRBV6-2/TRBV6-3	TRBJ2-5	few	TGTGCCAGCAGGCCGGAAGGTAGGAGCACCAAAAGACCGCAAGAGACCCAGTACTTC	CASRPEGRSTKRPQETQYF
NA	TRBV20-1	TRBJ2-5	many	TGCAGTGCTACACTAGAAGGGCAAGAGACCCAGTACTTC	CSATLEGQETQYF
NA	TRBV27	TRBJ2-7	many	TGTGCCAGCACTTTAGGTTCCGAGCAGTACTTC	CASTLGSEQYF
NA	TRBV7-2	TRBJ1-1	few	TGTGCCAGCCTCGGGGGGAGGGTTACTGAAGCTTTCTTT	CASLGGRVTEAFF
NA	TRBV20-1	TRBJ2-3	few	TGCAGTGGGGACCATCAAGATACGCAGTATTTT	CSGDHQDTQYF
TRBD2	TRBV5-1	TRBJ2-5	NA	TGCGCCAGCAGCCAAGACCCTAGCGGGAGTAGAGAGACCCAGTACTTC	CASSQDPSGSRETQYF
TRBD2	TRBV9	TRBJ2-1	NA	TGTGCCAGCACCACCGGGGCCGGACTAGAGGTGCTGAGTGAGCAGTTCTTC	CASTTGAGLEVLSEQFF
NA	TRBV6-2/TRBV6-3	TRBJ1-1	few	TGTGCCAGCAGTCCCCTTTTCCAACTTCTGAACACTGAAGCTTTCTTT	CASSPLFQLLNTEAFF